This TCR beta chain was identified during a study of siplizumab effects on memory and regulatory T cells. General study results and limits: Major contributors to the alloresponse seemed to be naive T cells, which also appeared more diverse than memory cells.

Remarks on this clone: Its target is unknown.

The germline V gene encodes CDR1 SGHVS and CDR2 FNYEAQ. The CDR3 length is 16 residues. V gave up 5 bases and J gave up 0 bases, with 13 bases separating them. Assays examined about 100,000 TCR templates per sample. Generated by immunoSEQ multiplex PCR, the TCRdb table keeps only in-frame clones and is missing some. This table has approximately 58,000 clones, 93% appearing once. The chain carries TRBV7-6 and TRBJ2-2; D possibly corresponds to TRBD1 (6 bases). The material sequenced was CD8+ T cells sorted from blood. The sequence derives from a human donor in good health. CDR3 sequence (DNA): TGTGCCAGCAGCCCTCGGACAGAGCCGAACACCGGGGAGCTGTTTTTT. Translated, it gives CASSPRTEPNTGELFF.